These 14 T cell receptor beta chains share one sample of origin, sequenced in a study of blood T cell repertoires in COVID-19. Profiling relied on immunoSEQ multiplex PCR, and the TCRdb table lists in-frame clones only, not all of them. The table lists some 250,000 clones, 75% to 85% of them singletons. Sequenced material: peripheral blood. The receptor source for this set is a woman in her sixties or seventies with active or convalescent COVID-19.

Remarks on this clone: This sample also contains other DNA sequences that code for the same CDR3. The gene calls are TRBV19 and TRBJ2-3; 7 nucleotides line up with TRBD2. J gave up 3 bases and V 6 bases, and 3 bases lay outside the gene matches. There are 13 residues in the CDR3. Germline CDR1 LNHDA, CDR2 SQIVND (reference sequence). For the CDR3, the DNA is TGTGCCAGTAGGGGGGAGGGTACAGATACGCAGTATTTT. It translates to CASRGEGTDTQYF.

This clone was detected once. The CDR3 coding sequence is TGTGCCAGCAGTTTCGGCCGGGGTTTGACACCCCTCCACTTT. Translation gives CASSFGRGLTPLHF. The genes are TRBV27 and TRBJ1-6, with D hard to call. Trimming took off 3 bases at V and 11 bases at J, with 14 bases between the two ends. Germline loops: CDR1 MNHEY, CDR2 SMNVEV (reference sequence). CDR3 length: 14 amino acids.

This clone was seen just once. The same CDR3 arises from other DNA sequences in this sample as well. The chain combines TRBV11-3 with TRBJ1-1, with D hard to call. The germline gives CDR1 SGHNT, CDR2 YENEEA. This CDR3 region has 13 residues. Trimming removed 1 base at V and 1 base at J, with 4 bases between. CDR3 in amino acids: CASSLVRNTEAFF. In DNA, the CDR3 is TGTGCCAGCAGCTTAGTCAGGAACACTGAAGCTTTCTTT.

The chain couples TRBV7-2 to TRBJ2-1, with TRBD2 identical over 8 bases. CDR1 and CDR2 from the germline V gene are SGHTA and FQGNSA. After removal of 1 base from V and 8 bases from J, the junction contained 7 bases not matched to a gene. CDR3 size: 15 residues. CDR3 nucleotide sequence: TGTGCCAGCAGCTTAGAAGGACTAGCCAGCGATGAGCAGTTCTTC. Protein sequence: CASSLEGLASDEQFF. Filled out from reference TRBV7-2 and TRBJ2-1, the complete variable domain reads GAGVSQSPSNKVTEKGKDVELRCDPISGHTALYWYRQSLGQGLEFLIYFQGNSAPDKSGLPSDRFSAERTGGSVSTLTIQRTQQEDSAVYLCASSLEGLASDEQFFGPGTRLTVL.

J is TRBJ1-2 and V is TRBV4-1; 7 positions match TRBD1. This CDR3 is 13 amino acids long. V was clipped by 4 bases and J by 4 bases; unmatched bases: 3. CDR1 and CDR2 (germline): MGHRA, YSYEKL. CDR3 in amino acids: CASSPGQVYGYTF. The CDR3 DNA sequence: TGCGCCAGCAGCCCCGGACAGGTCTATGGCTACACCTTC.

This chain links TRBV20-1 with TRBJ1-1; D is ambiguous. V lost 6 bases, J lost 2 bases, and 7 bases lay in between. The germline V gene has CDR1 DFQATT and CDR2 SNEGSKA (reference sequence). This CDR3 comprises 11 residues. CDR3 region: CSARHNTEAFF. In DNA, the CDR3 is TGCAGTGCCAGGCATAACACTGAAGCTTTCTTT.

The chain is built from TRBV9 and TRBJ2-3, with a weak D call TRBD2 (5 bases). V was cut by 4 bases and J by 0 bases, with 15 bases left in between. The CDR3 covers 16 residues. Looked up from germline, CDR1 is SGDLS and CDR2 is YYNGEE. The CDR3 region is CASSPEGRTSTDTQYF. The CDR3, as DNA: TGTGCCAGCAGCCCCGAGGGCAGAACTAGCACAGATACGCAGTATTTT.

The V call is TRBV6-1, the J call TRBJ1-2, with 10 positions matching TRBD1. Germline loops: CDR1 MNHNS, CDR2 SASEGT. CDR3 length: 16 residues. The ends lost 2 bases at V and 2 bases at J; junction bases unmatched: 5. CDR3: CASSEPGQGTNYGYTF. CDR3 DNA: TGTGCCAGCAGTGAACCGGGACAGGGGACCAACTATGGCTACACCTTC.

The chain combines TRBV18 with TRBJ1-1, with D unresolved. V lost 3 bases, J lost 5 bases, and 7 bases lay in between. This CDR3 is built from 12 residues. Germline V CDR1 and CDR2: KGHSH, LQKENI. The CDR3 DNA follows: TGTGCCAGCTCACCGGGCAGAACTGAAGCTTTCTTT. Translation gives CASSPGRTEAFF.

The chain links TRBV6-5 to TRBJ2-1; D is perhaps TRBD2 (5 bases). The length of the CDR3 is 16 residues. Per germline, CDR1 MNHEY and CDR2 SVGAGI. V was cut by 0 bases and J by 1 base, with 10 bases left in between. This CDR3 is CASSYSKGGSYNEQFF. DNA for the CDR3: TGTGCCAGCAGTTACTCGAAGGGCGGGTCCTACAATGAGCAGTTCTTC.

The CDR3 DNA reads TGCGCCAGCAGCCTAGACGGGTCGAGAGGTCAGCCCCAGCATTTT. Encoded protein: CASSLDGSRGQPQHF. This chain joins TRBV5-1 and TRBJ1-5; D gene uncertain. CDR3 size: 15 residues. Trimming removed 4 bases from V and 6 bases from J, with 17 bases in between. CDR1 is SGHRS, CDR2 YFSETQ, per germline.

The chain uses TRBV7-9 and TRBJ1-1; TRBD1 agrees at 8 bases. This CDR3 comprises 15 residues. The trim removed 4 bases at V and 1 base at J, leaving 5 bases unmatched. Germline-derived CDR1 and CDR2 are SEHNR and FQNEAQ (reference sequence). CDR3 in amino acids: CASSSLGQANTEAFF. The CDR3 DNA reads as TGTGCCAGCAGCTCCCTGGGACAGGCGAACACTGAAGCTTTCTTT.

About this clone: Other DNA variants within this sample encode the same CDR3. The rearrangement uses TRBV18 and TRBJ2-3, with a possible D match to TRBD2 (7 bases). Germline V gene data show CDR1 as KGHSH and CDR2 as LQKENI. This CDR3 spans 16 amino acids. The V and J ends lost 1 base and 0 bases respectively, with 11 bases between them. As DNA, the CDR3 is TGTGCCAGCTCACCACAGGCGGGGGCTAGCACAGATACGCAGTATTTT. It yields the protein CASSPQAGASTDTQYF.

The chain carries TRBV7-9 and TRBJ2-5; 12 nucleotides match TRBD2. Germline CDR1 reads SEHNR; CDR2 reads FQNEAQ (reference sequence). V was clipped by 4 bases and J by 0 bases; unmatched bases: 9. The CDR3 runs 18 residues. CDR3 DNA sequence: TGTGCCAGCAGCTCCAGACTAGCGGGGGTCCCGTACCAAGAGACCCAGTACTTC. Protein: CASSSRLAGVPYQETQYF.